This T cell receptor (beta chain) was observed in a study of cytomegalovirus exposure and HLA in healthy donors. Concerning this clone: Its antigen remains unidentified.

The PCR had 60 Vbeta and 13 Jbeta primers. Method: immunoSEQ multiplex PCR; TCRdb's copy keeps in-frame clones and lacks some. The data show around 200,000 clones, with approximately 85% seen just once and less than 2.5% held by the top ten. Study-level results: In a later analysis, HLA-associated beta chains showed higher expansion and lower generation probabilities than comparable chains. The likely origin of a cluster of highly shared sequence variants was a sequencing artifact. Later work found most CMV-associated TCR beta chains apparently HLA-restricted.

This TCR was recovered from a woman in her forties or fifties in good health and CMV-seronegative. Sequenced material: PBMCs.

CDR3 sequence reads: CASSGYRGSGRFTDTQYF. CDR3 nucleotide sequence: TGTGCCAGCAGTGGGTATCGTGGTAGCGGGAGGTTTACGGATACGCAGTATTTT. The V call is TRBV25-1, the J call TRBJ2-3, with 10 bases fitting TRBD2. This CDR3 has 18 amino acids. From germline, CDR1 is MGHDK and CDR2 SYGVNS. With 4 bases clipped from V and 6 bases from J, the junction kept 16 bases outside the gene matches. The whole variable domain, filled in from reference TRBV25-1 and TRBJ2-3, reads EADIYQTPRYLVIGTGKKITLECSQTMGHDKMYWYQQDPGMELHLIHYSYGVNSTEKGDLSSESTVSRIRTEHFPLTLESARPSHTSQYLCASSGYRGSGRFTDTQYFGPGTRLTVL.